Listed below are T cell receptor beta chains from one sample, sequenced in a study of response to subunit inactivated influenza vaccine. Each CDR3 protein is one row after TCRdb ran MiXCR on the RT-PCR reads. Among 800,000 or so distinct CDR3 sequences listed, over 20% were seen once. The source material was PBMCs from blood, sampled roughly 5 days after vaccination. These receptors all come from a man aged 50-60 years who received an inactivated influenza vaccine. CDR3s include the opening cysteine and the closing phenylalanine or tryptophan. D genes are given only for firm matches. Clone size is shown for a subset of rows, as once, few, many or a class of expanded clone.

v_gene	j_gene	d_gene	abundance	CDR3aa	CDR3nt
TRBV5-6	TRBJ2-5	TRBD1	.	CASSLGTGRLRAQYF	TGTGCCAGCAGCTTAGGGACAGGGAGGTTGCGGGCCCAGTACTTC
TRBV11-2	TRBJ2-7	.	.	CASSPTPGQGEFYEQYF	TGTGCCAGCAGCCCCACCCCGGGCCAGGGAGAGTTCTACGAGCAGTACTTC
TRBV11-2	TRBJ1-1	.	few	CASSLGNPNTEAFF	TGTGCCAGCAGCTTAGGCAATCCGAACACTGAAGCTTTCTTT
TRBV29-1	TRBJ2-7	.	.	CSVALALSYEQYF	TGCAGCGTGGCCTTGGCCCTCTCCTACGAGCAGTACTTC
TRBV12-3/TRBV12-4	TRBJ1-4	.	once	CASTMDRFNEKLFF	TGTGCCAGCACCATGGACAGATTTAATGAAAAACTGTTTTTT
TRBV7-9	TRBJ1-3	.	few	CASRGVSSGNTIYF	TGTGCCAGCAGAGGAGTAAGCTCTGGAAACACCATATATTTT
TRBV12-3/TRBV12-4	TRBJ1-2	.	medium-sized	CASSPGTGYTF	TGTGCCAGCAGTCCAGGGACTGGCTACACCTTC
TRBV19	TRBJ2-2	.	.	CASSKRRTLANTGELFF	TGTGCCAGTAGCAAGCGTCGGACTTTAGCGAACACCGGGGAGCTGTTTTTT
TRBV10-3	TRBJ2-7	.	few	CAITSGHPYEQYF	TGTGCCATCACCTCGGGACACCCCTACGAGCAGTACTTC
TRBV4-3	TRBJ2-7	.	few	CASSPSPGAAYEQYF	TGCGCCAGCAGCCCCTCCCCGGGAGCAGCCTACGAGCAGTACTTC
TRBV5-5	TRBJ2-3	.	few	CASSADASAGTDTQYF	TGTGCCAGCAGCGCGGATGCTAGCGCCGGCACAGATACGCAGTATTTT
TRBV12-3/TRBV12-4	TRBJ2-5	.	.	CASNSEGLGQDTQYF	TGTGCCAGCAACTCCGAGGGTTTGGGGCAAGACACCCAGTACTTC
TRBV18	TRBJ1-6	TRBD1	few	CASSNRGRNSPLHF	TGTGCCAGCTCAAACAGGGGAAGAAATTCACCCCTCCACTTT
TRBV9	TRBJ2-2	.	few	CASSFRTVAFPGELFF	TGTGCCAGCAGCTTCCGTACGGTAGCGTTCCCCGGGGAGCTGTTTTTT
TRBV2	TRBJ2-2	TRBD1	.	CASRRGTGVGTGELFF	TGTGCCAGCAGAAGGGGGACAGGGGTCGGCACCGGGGAGCTGTTTTTT
TRBV4-3	TRBJ2-1	.	.	CASSQDYHPSNEQFF	TGCGCCAGCAGCCAAGACTATCATCCCTCCAATGAGCAGTTCTTC
TRBV29-1	TRBJ2-3	TRBD2	.	CSVRGTSGSSTDTQYF	TGCAGCGTCCGGGGGACTAGCGGTAGTAGCACAGATACGCAGTATTTT
TRBV5-1	TRBJ2-5	TRBD1	many	CASSPGTAFQETQYF	TGCGCCAGCAGCCCCGGGACAGCCTTCCAAGAGACCCAGTACTTC
TRBV5-1	TRBJ2-1	.	once	CASRGTEYNEQFF	TGCGCCAGCAGGGGGACGGAGTACAATGAGCAGTTCTTC
TRBV30	TRBJ2-2	.	few	CAWCIPNTGELFF	TGTGCCTGGTGTATACCGAACACCGGGGAGCTGTTTTTT
TRBV11-1	TRBJ2-2	TRBD2	few	CASSRGLAGGPNHTGELFF	TGTGCCAGCAGCCGCGGACTAGCGGGAGGGCCGAATCACACCGGGGAGCTGTTTTTT
TRBV3-1	TRBJ2-7	.	few	CASSQAQGGTYEQYF	TGTGCCAGCAGCCAAGCCCAGGGCGGGACCTACGAGCAGTACTTC